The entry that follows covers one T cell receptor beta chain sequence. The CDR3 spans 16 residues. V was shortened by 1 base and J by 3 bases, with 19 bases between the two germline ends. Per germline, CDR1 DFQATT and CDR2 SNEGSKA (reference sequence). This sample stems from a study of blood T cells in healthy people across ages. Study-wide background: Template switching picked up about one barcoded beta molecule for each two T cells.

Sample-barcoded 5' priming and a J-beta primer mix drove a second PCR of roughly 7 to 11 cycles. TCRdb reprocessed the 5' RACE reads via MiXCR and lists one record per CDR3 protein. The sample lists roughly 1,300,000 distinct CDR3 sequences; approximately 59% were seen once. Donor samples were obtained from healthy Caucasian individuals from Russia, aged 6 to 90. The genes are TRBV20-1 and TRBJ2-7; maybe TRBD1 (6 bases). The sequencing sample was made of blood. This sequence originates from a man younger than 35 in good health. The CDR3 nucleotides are TGCAGTGCTAGAGCCACTTCGCAGGACAGCTTCTACGAGCAGTACTTC. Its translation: CSARATSQDSFYEQYF.